These T cell receptor beta chains were read from a single sample in a study of cytomegalovirus exposure and HLA in healthy donors. Here immunoSEQ multiplex PCR was the method, and the copy in TCRdb shows in-frame clones only, minus some. The sample carries about 120,000 clones, 74% recorded once. The sequenced material came from PBMCs. Receptor source: a human donor in good health. Both conserved end residues are part of each CDR3. The D gene is left open where the match is weak. The size of a clone is reported for some rows only, either as once, few or many, or as a class for expanded clones.

len: 14; v_gene: TRBV2; j_gene: TRBJ1-4; abundance: few; d_gene: -; CDR3nt: TGTGCCAGCAGGCACAGGATTAATAATGAAAAACTGTTTTTT; CDR3aa: CASRHRINNEKLFF
len: 15; v_gene: TRBV2; j_gene: TRBJ1-6; abundance: -; d_gene: TRBD1; CDR3nt: TGTGCCAGCAGTGAGGGACAGGGGAGGAATTCACCCCTCCACTTT; CDR3aa: CASSEGQGRNSPLHF
len: 12; v_gene: TRBV6-5; j_gene: TRBJ1-2; abundance: once; d_gene: -; CDR3nt: TGTGCCAGCAGTTCCTACTCGGATGGCTACACCTTC; CDR3aa: CASSSYSDGYTF
len: 15; v_gene: TRBV5-1; j_gene: TRBJ1-1; abundance: -; d_gene: -; CDR3nt: TGCGCCAGCAGCTTAGAGGGATTCATGAACACTGAAGCTTTCTTT; CDR3aa: CASSLEGFMNTEAFF
len: 15; v_gene: TRBV29-1; j_gene: TRBJ2-7; abundance: -; d_gene: -; CDR3nt: TGCAGCGTGGTGGGGGGGCCCCAGAGTACCTACGAGCAGTACTTC; CDR3aa: CSVVGGPQSTYEQYF
len: 14; v_gene: TRBV19; j_gene: TRBJ2-1; abundance: -; d_gene: -; CDR3nt: TGTGCCAGTCAAACCCAGTTTTCCTACAATGAGCAGTTCTTC; CDR3aa: CASQTQFSYNEQFF
len: 15; v_gene: TRBV5-4; j_gene: TRBJ1-2; abundance: -; d_gene: TRBD1; CDR3nt: TGTGCCAGCAGCCACCCTCCCGGACAGGGGGAGGGCTACACCTTC; CDR3aa: CASSHPPGQGEGYTF
len: 14; v_gene: TRBV12-5; j_gene: TRBJ1-1; abundance: -; d_gene: TRBD1; CDR3nt: TGTGCTAGTGGGACGGGACAGGTGAACACTGAAGCTTTCTTT; CDR3aa: CASGTGQVNTEAFF
len: 10; v_gene: TRBV5-8; j_gene: TRBJ1-5; abundance: -; d_gene: -; CDR3nt: TGTGCCAGCAGCCCCCGGGGGGAGTATTTT; CDR3aa: CASSPRGEYF
len: 12; v_gene: TRBV5-1; j_gene: TRBJ2-1; abundance: -; d_gene: -; CDR3nt: TGCGCCAGCATCGGGCCGGGGAATGAGCAGTTCTTC; CDR3aa: CASIGPGNEQFF
len: 15; v_gene: TRBV2; j_gene: TRBJ2-5; abundance: -; d_gene: TRBD1; CDR3nt: TGTGCCAGCAGTCCGGACAGGCCGCACCAAGAGACCCAGTACTTC; CDR3aa: CASSPDRPHQETQYF
len: 14; v_gene: TRBV9; j_gene: TRBJ2-7; abundance: -; d_gene: -; CDR3nt: TGTGCCAGCAGCGTACGGCCTAGCGCTCTGGAGCAGTACTTC; CDR3aa: CASSVRPSALEQYF
len: 17; v_gene: TRBV5-1; j_gene: TRBJ2-3; abundance: -; d_gene: TRBD2; CDR3nt: TGCGCCAGCAGCCGACCGACCCCGGGACTAGCCAAAGATACGCAGTATTTT; CDR3aa: CASSRPTPGLAKDTQYF
len: 14; v_gene: TRBV5-8; j_gene: TRBJ2-3; abundance: -; d_gene: -; CDR3nt: TGTGCCAGCAGGCGGGAAGATAGCACAGATACGCAGTATTTT; CDR3aa: CASRREDSTDTQYF
len: 14; v_gene: TRBV9; j_gene: TRBJ2-7; abundance: -; d_gene: -; CDR3nt: TGTGCCAGCAGCGTAGGGACAGAATCGGGGGAGCAGTACTTC; CDR3aa: CASSVGTESGEQYF
len: 15; v_gene: TRBV7-3; j_gene: TRBJ2-3; abundance: -; d_gene: TRBD2; CDR3nt: TGTGCCAGCAGCCGTAGCGGGGGGGCCTCGGATACGCAGTATTTT; CDR3aa: CASSRSGGASDTQYF
len: 13; v_gene: TRBV15; j_gene: TRBJ2-5; abundance: -; d_gene: TRBD1; CDR3nt: TGTGCCACCAGCAAGACAGGGCCCAAGGCCCAGTACTTC; CDR3aa: CATSKTGPKAQYF
len: 13; v_gene: TRBV30; j_gene: TRBJ1-3; abundance: -; d_gene: -; CDR3nt: TGTGCCTGGGACAGGTCCCGGGGAAACACCATATATTTT; CDR3aa: CAWDRSRGNTIYF
len: 17; v_gene: TRBV28; j_gene: TRBJ2-7; abundance: -; d_gene: -; CDR3nt: TGTGCCAGCAGTTCAATCGGCAGGGGTATGAGGTACTACGAGCAGTACTTC; CDR3aa: CASSSIGRGMRYYEQYF
len: 14; v_gene: TRBV12-5; j_gene: TRBJ1-1; abundance: -; d_gene: -; CDR3nt: TGTGCTAGTGGTCGCGATAGGATCGGGACTGAAGCTTTCTTT; CDR3aa: CASGRDRIGTEAFF
len: 17; v_gene: TRBV7-2; j_gene: TRBJ2-7; abundance: -; d_gene: TRBD1; CDR3nt: TGTGCCAGCAGCTTAGCTGTTGGACAGGGGCGGGCGGGCGAGCAGTACTTC; CDR3aa: CASSLAVGQGRAGEQYF
len: 14; v_gene: TRBV6-6; j_gene: TRBJ2-7; abundance: -; d_gene: -; CDR3nt: TGTGCCAGCAGTTACTCCCCAGACATCTACGAGCAGTACTTC; CDR3aa: CASSYSPDIYEQYF
len: 11; v_gene: TRBV30; j_gene: TRBJ2-7; abundance: few; d_gene: TRBD1; CDR3nt: TGTGCCTGGGGACAGGGTAACGAGCAGTACTTC; CDR3aa: CAWGQGNEQYF
len: 13; v_gene: TRBV18; j_gene: TRBJ2-2; abundance: few; d_gene: -; CDR3nt: TGTGCCAGCTCACCGAAGCACACCGGGGAGCTGTTTTTT; CDR3aa: CASSPKHTGELFF
len: 13; v_gene: TRBV5-4; j_gene: TRBJ2-5; abundance: -; d_gene: -; CDR3nt: TGTGCCAGCAGGGGGGGGGCGCGTGAGACCCAGTACTTC; CDR3aa: CASRGGARETQYF
len: 15; v_gene: TRBV6-1; j_gene: TRBJ2-6; abundance: medium-sized; d_gene: -; CDR3nt: TGTGCCAGCAGTGAAGCTCGTGTTGGGGCCAACGTCCTGACTTTC; CDR3aa: CASSEARVGANVLTF
len: 16; v_gene: TRBV30; j_gene: TRBJ2-2; abundance: -; d_gene: TRBD2; CDR3nt: TGTGCCTGGAGTGGTGGTGCACTAGCGGGAGCCGGGGAGCTGTTTTTT; CDR3aa: CAWSGGALAGAGELFF
len: 16; v_gene: TRBV7-9; j_gene: TRBJ2-3; abundance: -; d_gene: TRBD2; CDR3nt: TGTGCCAGCAGCCTAGCGGGGGGGCCTAAAGCAGATACGCAGTATTTT; CDR3aa: CASSLAGGPKADTQYF
len: 12; v_gene: TRBV30; j_gene: TRBJ1-1; abundance: -; d_gene: TRBD1; CDR3nt: TGTGCCTGGATGGACAGGGTCACTGAAGCTTTCTTT; CDR3aa: CAWMDRVTEAFF
len: 14; v_gene: TRBV27; j_gene: TRBJ2-3; abundance: -; d_gene: TRBD1; CDR3nt: TGTGCCAGCAGAATAACAGGGGGCGCAGATACGCAGTATTTT; CDR3aa: CASRITGGADTQYF
len: 16; v_gene: TRBV15; j_gene: TRBJ2-5; abundance: few; d_gene: TRBD2; CDR3nt: TGTGCCACCAGCAGAGAGAGTTGGCTAGCGGGAGAGACCCAGTACTTC; CDR3aa: CATSRESWLAGETQYF